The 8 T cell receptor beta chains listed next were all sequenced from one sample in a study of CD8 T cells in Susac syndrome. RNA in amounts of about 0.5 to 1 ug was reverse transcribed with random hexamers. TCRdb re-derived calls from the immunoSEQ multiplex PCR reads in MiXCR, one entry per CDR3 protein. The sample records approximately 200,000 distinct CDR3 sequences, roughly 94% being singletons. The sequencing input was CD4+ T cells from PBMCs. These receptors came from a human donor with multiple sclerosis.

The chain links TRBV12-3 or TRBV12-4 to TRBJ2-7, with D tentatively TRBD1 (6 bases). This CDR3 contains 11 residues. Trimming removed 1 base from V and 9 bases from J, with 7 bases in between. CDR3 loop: CASSLGGRQYV. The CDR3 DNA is TGTGCCAGCAGTTTAGGGGGGCGGCAGTACGTC.

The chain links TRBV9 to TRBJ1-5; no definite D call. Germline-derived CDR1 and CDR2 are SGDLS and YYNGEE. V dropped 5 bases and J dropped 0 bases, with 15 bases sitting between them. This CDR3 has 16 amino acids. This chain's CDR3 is CASSAPDNGSNQPQHF. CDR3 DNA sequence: TGTGCCAGCAGTGCCCCCGACAATGGTAGCAATCAGCCCCAGCATTTT.

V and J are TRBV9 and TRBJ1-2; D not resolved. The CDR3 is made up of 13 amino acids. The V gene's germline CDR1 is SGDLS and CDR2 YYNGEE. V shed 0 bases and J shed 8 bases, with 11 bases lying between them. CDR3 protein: CASSVGQVSGYTF. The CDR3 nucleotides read TGTGCCAGCAGCGTAGGGCAGGTTTCGGGCTACACCTTC.

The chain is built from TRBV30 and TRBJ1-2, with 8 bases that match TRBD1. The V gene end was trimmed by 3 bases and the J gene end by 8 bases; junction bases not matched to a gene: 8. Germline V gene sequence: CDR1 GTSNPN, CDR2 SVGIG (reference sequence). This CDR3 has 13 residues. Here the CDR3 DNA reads TGTGCCTGGAGGCAGAAGGACAGGGAAGGCTACACCTTC. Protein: CAWRQKDREGYTF.

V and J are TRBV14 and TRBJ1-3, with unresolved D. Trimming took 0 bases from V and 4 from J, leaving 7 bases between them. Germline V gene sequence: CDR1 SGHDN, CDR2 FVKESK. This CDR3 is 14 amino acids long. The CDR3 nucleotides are TGTGCCAGCAGCCAAGACTTGGCAGGAAACACCATATATTTT. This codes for CASSQDLAGNTIYF.

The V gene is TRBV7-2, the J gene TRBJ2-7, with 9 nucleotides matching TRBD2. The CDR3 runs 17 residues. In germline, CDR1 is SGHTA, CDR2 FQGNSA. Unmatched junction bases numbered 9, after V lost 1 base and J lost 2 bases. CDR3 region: CASSLEVSSGAPYEQYF. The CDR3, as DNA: TGTGCCAGCAGCTTAGAGGTCTCTAGCGGGGCTCCCTACGAGCAGTACTTC.

The CDR3 loop is CASSVRQGVTDTQYF. The CDR3 bases are TGTGCCAGCAGCGTTCGACAGGGGGTCACAGATACGCAGTATTTT. This chain joins TRBV9 and TRBJ2-3; TRBD1 aligns across 9 bases. This CDR3 has 15 amino acids. Germline-derived CDR1 and CDR2 are SGDLS and YYNGEE. Trimming cost V 2 bases and J 2 bases; bases outside gene matches: 3.

CDR3 in DNA: TGCACCTACCAGAGGGACGAAGAGACCCAGTACTTC. It specifies CTYQRDEETQYF. The chain is built from TRBV29-1 and TRBJ2-5; D possibly uses TRBD1 or TRBD2 (5 bases each). The CDR3 is 12 residues long. Germline CDR1 SQVTM, CDR2 ANQGSEA.